The rows below give T cell receptor beta chains drawn from one sample of a study of technical replicates of blood from several donors. Generated by immunoSEQ multiplex PCR, the TCRdb table keeps only in-frame clones and is missing some. Altogether roughly 81,000 clones are present, 95% to 98% being singletons, with the ten largest covering about 0.19%. Sequencing used T cells isolated from PBMCs. The receptors were sampled from a human donor in good health. The conserved cysteine and the conserved F or W are not part of the CDR3 here.

v_gene	j_gene	CDR3aa
TRBV5-1	TRBJ2-1	ASSLGTGGFYHEQF
TRBV28	TRBJ2-6	ASRISGIYSGANVLT
TRBV5-1	TRBJ1-4	ASSLSRATNEKLF
TRBV4-1	TRBJ1-2	ASRGIAGPRGYT
TRBV28	TRBJ1-1	ASRPPGLSAQEAF
TRBV5-1	TRBJ2-2	ASSLRDSTGELF
TRBV7-9	TRBJ2-7	ASSFTDRDEQY
TRBV28	TRBJ1-2	ASSRTAGGGYT
TRBV30	TRBJ1-4	ACNFNEKLF
TRBV7-9	TRBJ2-7	ASSLQRMSYEQY
TRBV14	TRBJ1-1	ASSQRTGGTEAF
TRBV6-5	TRBJ1-1	ASSQTQDFEAF